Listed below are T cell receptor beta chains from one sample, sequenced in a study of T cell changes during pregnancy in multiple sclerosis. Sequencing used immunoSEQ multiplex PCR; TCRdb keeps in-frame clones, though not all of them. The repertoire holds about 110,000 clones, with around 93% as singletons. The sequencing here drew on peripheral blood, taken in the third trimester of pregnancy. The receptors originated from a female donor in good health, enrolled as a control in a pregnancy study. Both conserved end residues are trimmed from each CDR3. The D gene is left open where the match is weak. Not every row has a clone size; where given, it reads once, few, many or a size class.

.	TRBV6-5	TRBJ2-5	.	ASRPPWQTQY
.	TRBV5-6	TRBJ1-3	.	ASSPPSTVGNTIY
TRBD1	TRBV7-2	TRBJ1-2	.	ASSSTVGQGVTNYGYT
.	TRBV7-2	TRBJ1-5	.	ASSFQGSNQPQH
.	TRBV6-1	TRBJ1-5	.	ATRLGGNNQPQH
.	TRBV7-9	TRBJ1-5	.	ASSLGTATANQPQH
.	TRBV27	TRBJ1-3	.	ASSLAGTGNTIY
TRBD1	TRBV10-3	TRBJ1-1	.	AISETQGAVNTEAF
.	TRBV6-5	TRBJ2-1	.	ASSFQYEQF
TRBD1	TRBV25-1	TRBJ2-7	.	ASSAQGLYEQY
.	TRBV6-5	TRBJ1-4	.	ATWSPTNEKLF
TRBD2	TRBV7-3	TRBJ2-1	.	ASSLGGGAHNEQF
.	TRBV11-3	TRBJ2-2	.	ASSLGRGPTGELF
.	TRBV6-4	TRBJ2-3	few	ASSPTGSTDTQY
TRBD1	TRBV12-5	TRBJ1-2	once	ASGAVTGGGYGYT
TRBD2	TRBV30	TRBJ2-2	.	AWRPSGGTNTGELF
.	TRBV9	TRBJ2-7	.	ASSVDQGYEQY
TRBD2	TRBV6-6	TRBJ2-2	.	ASMWRGGSNTGELF
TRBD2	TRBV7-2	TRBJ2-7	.	ASSLVETSGGPLVYEQY